A single sample gave rise to the 5 T cell receptor beta chains below, sequenced in a study of T cell responses to AZD1222 COVID-19 vaccine. The repertoire was sequenced with immunoSEQ multiplex PCR; TCRdb's copy has only in-frame clones and lacks some. This table has fewer than 150,000 clones, 88% appearing once. This sample comprised peripheral blood, obtained on day 0 of AZD1222 vaccination. All receptors come from an adult in good health.

There are a few counts of this clone. The V and J genes are TRBV7-2 and TRBJ2-1; TRBD2 matches at 9 bases. V gave up 1 base and J gave up 3 bases; unmatched junction bases: 1. Germline loops: CDR1 SGHTA, CDR2 FQGNSA. The CDR3 covers 15 residues. In DNA form, the CDR3 reads TGTGCCAGCAGCTTAGATAGCGGGAGCTACAATGAGCAGTTCTTC. As protein: CASSLDSGSYNEQFF.

This chain connects TRBV10-3 to TRBJ2-7; TRBD1 matches 10 bases. The CDR3 consists of 16 residues. J was trimmed by 5 bases and V by 4 bases; bases with no gene match: 11. Germline V lookup: CDR1 ENHRY, CDR2 SYGVKD. CDR3 sequence (DNA): TGTGCCATCAGTGCCTCTCCGGGACAGGGGTCCGACGAGCAGTACTTC. This translates into CAISASPGQGSDEQYF.

The chain is built from TRBV28 and TRBJ2-7; TRBD2 agrees at 9 bases. The CDR3 contains 15 residues. Germline values: CDR1 MDHEN, CDR2 SYDVKM. Germline trimming cut 4 bases from V and 6 bases from J; bases unmatched to any gene: 10. The DNA for the CDR3 is TGTGCCAGCAGTTATAGCGGGGGCAATTTGGGCGAGCAGTACTTC. Translation: CASSYSGGNLGEQYF.

The chain joins TRBV29-1 to TRBJ2-7; D gene unclear. The germline CDR1 and CDR2 sequences are SQVTM and ANQGSEA. The CDR3 covers 11 residues. Trimming took 7 bases from V and 1 from J, leaving 8 bases between them. In nucleotides, the CDR3 is TGCAGCGCAGAAAAATCCTACGAGCAGTACTTC. It is translated as CSAEKSYEQYF.

The V and J genes are TRBV19 and TRBJ1-6; TRBD1 might be the D (5 bases). The germline CDR1 and CDR2 sequences are LNHDA and SQIVND (reference sequence). V was pared by 2 bases and J by 7 bases, with 21 bases between. CDR3 length: 18 residues. CDR3: CASSILIGSGLKNSPLHF. As DNA, the CDR3 is TGTGCCAGTAGTATATTAATCGGTTCGGGACTGAAGAATTCACCCCTCCACTTT.